This TCR beta chain comes out of a study of CD4 and CD8 cells across lung adenocarcinoma regions. The patients had localized lung adenocarcinoma, a non-small cell subtype. Each CDR3 protein gets one entry after TCRdb re-called the PCR reads with MiXCR. The repertoire holds roughly 17,000 distinct CDR3 sequences, roughly three fifths seen once, with roughly 33% in the top ten. Germline CDR1 is MRHNA and CDR2 is SNTAGT. The V and J ends lost 2 bases and 13 bases respectively, with 17 bases between them. The CDR3 covers 13 residues. This clonotype was counted only a few times. The sequence derives from a female donor with lung adenocarcinoma. The CD4 and CD8 labels of this study may be unreliable. Sequenced input: CD8+ T cells from the center of a lung tumor. The V and J genes are TRBV6-4 and TRBJ1-1, with unresolved D. This chain's CDR3 is CASSDNPGRGGFF. CDR3 nucleotide sequence: TGTGCCAGCAGTGACAATCCAGGCCGAGGAGGTTTCTTT.